A single sample is the source of the 32 T cell receptor beta chains below, sequenced in a study of cytotoxic CD8 clonotypes in ibrutinib-treated CLL. Profiling relied on immunoSEQ multiplex PCR, and the TCRdb table lists in-frame clones only, not all of them. Found here are some 81,000 clones, around 79% of them singletons; the top ten hold approximately 5%. The sample here was PBMCs, taken after 12 months of ibrutinib treatment. The receptors originated from a human donor with chronic lymphocytic leukemia.

This clone was counted at least ten times. The CDR3 nucleotides are TGTGCCAGCAGCCCCTCGGCGGGAGGGGGGACCCAGTACTTC. Translating gives CASSPSAGGGTQYF. V is TRBV11-1 and J is TRBJ2-5; 9 bases fit TRBD2. V trimming: 5 bases; J trimming: 7 bases; junction bases outside the gene matches: 8. From germline, CDR1 is SGHAT and CDR2 FQDESV (reference sequence). CDR3 length: 14 residues.

This sequence joins TRBV18 and TRBJ2-3; 10 positions agree with TRBD2. The junction had 2 bases not matched to a gene; V was cut back by 2 bases and J by 3 bases. The CDR3 is made up of 15 amino acids. Germline V lookup: CDR1 KGHSH, CDR2 LQKENI. The CDR3 bases are TGTGCCAGCTCACCAAGACTAGCGGGTACAGATACGCAGTATTTT. It translates to CASSPRLAGTDTQYF. The full variable domain, in which reference TRBV18 and TRBJ2-3 provide the parts outside the CDR3, is NAGVMQNPRHLVRRRGQEARLRCSPMKGHSHVYWYRQLPEEGLKFMVYLQKENIIDESGMPKERFSAEFPKEGPSILRIQQVVRGDSAAYFCASSPRLAGTDTQYFGPGTRLTVL.

The chain has TRBV19 and TRBJ2-5, with D perhaps being TRBD1 or TRBD2 (6 bases each). This CDR3 comprises 13 residues. CDR1 is LNHDA, CDR2 SQIVND, per germline (reference sequence). With 8 bases removed from V and 2 bases from J, the gap between germline ends came to 12 bases. The CDR3 bases are TGTGCCAGTGGGGGCGGGGTGCAAGAGACCCAGTACTTC. It translates to CASGGGVQETQYF.

The V gene is TRBV19, the J gene TRBJ2-7, with 7 positions matching TRBD1. Per the germline V gene, CDR1 is LNHDA and CDR2 is SQIVND (reference sequence). Trimming cost V 6 bases and J 4 bases; bases outside gene matches: 12. The CDR3 length is 15 residues. The CDR3 sequence is CASSPTGQGEYEQYF. The CDR3 DNA sequence: TGTGCCAGTAGCCCCACGGGGCAGGGGGAGTACGAGCAGTACTTC.

The chain combines TRBV19 with TRBJ2-6; 7 nucleotides align to TRBD1. V lost 5 bases and J lost 2; bases outside the gene matches: 3. In germline, CDR1 is LNHDA, CDR2 SQIVND (reference sequence). The CDR3 runs 15 residues. The CDR3 DNA is TGTGCCAGTAGTGCCACAGGGGCTGGGGCCAACGTCCTGACTTTC. It codes for CASSATGAGANVLTF.

Concerning this clone: At one end, the junction sequence differs from germline, possibly due to a read error. The chain joins TRBV7-7 to TRBJ2-3, with TRBD2 matching 13 bases. CDR3 size: 16 residues. Germline CDR1 and CDR2: SSHAT and FNYEAQ (reference sequence). The CDR3 spells CASSPGLAGPTDTQYF. The CDR3, as DNA: TGTGCTAGCAGCCCGGGACTAGCGGGGCCCACAGATACGCAGTATTTT. Combining the CDR3 with reference TRBV7-7 and TRBJ2-3 gives the whole variable domain GAGVSQSPRYKVTKRGQDVTLRCDPISSHATLYWYQQALGQGPEFLTYFNYEAQPDKSGLPSDRFSAERPEGSISTLTIQRTEQRDSAMYRCASSPGLAGPTDTQYFGPGTRLTVL.

Of note for this clone: A junction boundary mismatches the germline segment, possibly from a read error. This chain links TRBV7-7 with TRBJ2-3; 9 bases agree with TRBD2. The CDR3 consists of 14 residues. The germline V gene has CDR1 SSHAT and CDR2 FNYEAQ (reference sequence). This CDR3 is CASSRGLAGDTQYF. The CDR3 DNA reads as TGTGCTAGCAGCCGGGGGCTAGCGGGGGATACGCAGTATTTT.

The chain is built from TRBV5-1 and TRBJ1-5; the match to TRBD1 covers 7 bases. The junction had 6 bases not matched to a gene; V was cut back by 10 bases and J by 2 bases. The CDR3 runs to 13 residues. The germline gives CDR1 SGHRS, CDR2 YFSETQ. CDR3 protein: CAPQGGGNQPQHF. The CDR3 nucleotides read TGCGCCCCCCAGGGGGGGGGCAATCAGCCCCAGCATTTT.

The sample holds one count of this clone. This chain connects TRBV7-2 to TRBJ1-6; no reliable D call. CDR3 length equals 15 residues. The V gene's germline CDR1 is SGHTA and CDR2 FQGNSA. With 1 base removed from V and 5 bases from J, the gap between germline ends came to 9 bases. CDR3 sequence (DNA): TGTGCCAGCAGCTTAGTTGGCACCAATAATTCACCCCTCCACTTT. Amino acid sequence: CASSLVGTNNSPLHF.

This clone showed up just once. V usage is TRBV5-1 and J usage is TRBJ2-6; a weak D match, TRBD1 (6 bases). CDR1 and CDR2 (germline): SGHRS, YFSETQ. Trimming removed 0 bases from V and 0 bases from J, with 10 bases in between. The CDR3 covers 17 residues. The DNA of the CDR3 is TGCGCCAGCAGCTTGGGGACAGTGAGCTCTGGGGCCAACGTCCTGACTTTC. Amino acid sequence: CASSLGTVSSGANVLTF.

This chain links TRBV5-1 with TRBJ2-7; the match to TRBD1 covers 8 bases. In germline, CDR1 is SGHRS, CDR2 YFSETQ. There are 15 residues in the CDR3. V lost 4 bases, J lost 3 bases, and 9 bases stayed unmatched. The CDR3 DNA sequence: TGCGCCAGCAGCCGATACGGACAGGGTATCTACGAGCAGTACTTC. It specifies CASSRYGQGIYEQYF.

The V gene is TRBV7-2, the J gene TRBJ2-2; D may be TRBD1 (6 bases). CDR1 SGHTA and CDR2 FQGNSA come from the germline V gene. The CDR3 covers 16 residues. V was trimmed by 5 bases and J by 3 bases, leaving 16 bases between them. The DNA of the CDR3 is TGTGCCAGCAGCCCCGTGACAGGTCGCGACACCGGGGAGCTGTTTTTT. Residues: CASSPVTGRDTGELFF.

V and J are TRBV7-2 and TRBJ1-5, with a tentative D call TRBD1 (6 bases). The CDR3 has 17 residues. The V gene's germline CDR1 is SGHTA and CDR2 FQGNSA. Trimming took 2 bases from V and 4 from J, leaving 18 bases between them. CDR3 nucleotide sequence: TGTGCCAGCAGCTTATTAGGGGGGATCGGGATAAATCAGCCCCAGCATTTT. Amino acids: CASSLLGGIGINQPQHF. The variable domain in full, with the rest retrieved from reference TRBV7-2 and TRBJ1-5, is GAGVSQSPSNKVTEKGKDVELRCDPISGHTALYWYRQSLGQGLEFLIYFQGNSAPDKSGLPSDRFSAERTGGSVSTLTIQRTQQEDSAVYLCASSLLGGIGINQPQHFGDGTRLSIL.

V usage is TRBV7-9 and J usage is TRBJ2-1, with TRBD2 matching over 13 bases. CDR1 is SEHNR, CDR2 FQNEAQ, per germline (reference sequence). J gave up 4 bases and V 5 bases, and 8 bases lay outside the gene matches. The CDR3 runs 17 residues. Here the CDR3 reads CASSPKGLAGTYNEQFF. The CDR3 bases are TGTGCCAGCAGCCCCAAGGGACTAGCGGGGACGTACAATGAGCAGTTCTTC.

This sequence joins TRBV28 and TRBJ1-2; tentatively, D is TRBD1 (6 bases). Trimming pared 7 bases from V and 2 bases from J, leaving 17 bases between. This CDR3 has 15 residues. Germline loops: CDR1 MDHEN, CDR2 SYDVKM. The CDR3 DNA reads as TGTGCCAGCACCTTGCTGCGGGGGGGCAACTATGGCTACACCTTC. Its protein is CASTLLRGGNYGYTF.

The V call is TRBV15, the J call TRBJ1-4; the D gene is possibly TRBD1 (5 bases). Trimming took 0 bases from V and 7 from J, leaving 15 bases between them. The germline V gene has CDR1 LNHNV and CDR2 YYDKDF (reference sequence). The CDR3 sequence is 16 residues long. The CDR3 here is CATSRDRGPGGEKLFF. The DNA for the CDR3 is TGTGCCACCAGCAGAGATCGGGGCCCAGGAGGTGAAAAACTGTTTTTT. Looking up the rest from reference TRBV15 and TRBJ1-4 gives the full variable domain: DAMVIQNPRYQVTQFGKPVTLSCSQTLNHNVMYWYQQKSSQAPKLLFHYYDKDFNNEADTPDNFQSRRPNTSFCFLDIRSPGLGDTAMYLCATSRDRGPGGEKLFFGSGTQLSVL.

The chain combines TRBV5-1 with TRBJ1-2; TRBD1 agrees at 7 bases. The germline V gene has CDR1 SGHRS and CDR2 YFSETQ. The CDR3 totals 16 residues. The V gene end was trimmed by 1 base and the J gene end by 8 bases; junction bases not matched to a gene: 14. The CDR3 sequence: CASSLMLSRGSEGYTF. The CDR3 DNA reads as TGCGCCAGCAGCTTGATGTTGAGCAGGGGGTCCGAGGGCTACACCTTC.

The genes are TRBV11-2 and TRBJ2-5; unclear D gene. V shed 5 bases and J shed 9 bases, with 19 bases lying between them. The length of the CDR3 is 14 residues. CDR1 and CDR2 from the germline V gene are SGHAT and FQNNGV. In DNA form, the CDR3 reads TGTGCCAGCAGCGCCCGATCGGGTAGGGCGGCCCAGTACTTC. It yields the protein CASSARSGRAAQYF. The complete variable domain, with remaining parts taken from reference TRBV11-2 and TRBJ2-5, reads EAGVAQSPRYKIIEKRQSVAFWCNPISGHATLYWYQQILGQGPKLLIQFQNNGVVDDSQLPKDRFSAERLKGVDSTLKIQPAKLEDSAVYLCASSARSGRAAQYFGPGTRLLVL.

The rearrangement uses TRBV5-5 and TRBJ1-1; D may be TRBD1 (5 bases). This CDR3 comprises 13 residues. Germline-derived CDR1 and CDR2 are SGHKS and YYEKEE (reference sequence). V lost 2 bases and J lost 2, with 7 bases in between. CDR3 in DNA: TGTGCCAGCAGCTTAGGGACCAACACTGAAGCTTTCTTT. Encoded protein: CASSLGTNTEAFF. The variable domain in full, with the rest retrieved from reference TRBV5-5 and TRBJ1-1, is DAGVTQSPTHLIKTRGQQVTLRCSPISGHKSVSWYQQVLGQGPQFIFQYYEKEERGRGNFPDRFSARQFPNYSSELNVNALLLGDSALYLCASSLGTNTEAFFGQGTRLTVV.

V usage is TRBV5-1 and J usage is TRBJ2-5; no definite D call. CDR1 is SGHRS, CDR2 YFSETQ, per germline. Trimming pared 0 bases from V and 0 bases from J, leaving 9 bases between. This CDR3 is built from 15 residues. CDR3 residues: CASSLATGYQETQYF. The CDR3 DNA is TGCGCCAGCAGCTTGGCCACCGGGTACCAAGAGACCCAGTACTTC. Full variable domain (remainder filled in from reference TRBV5-1 and TRBJ2-5): KAGVTQTPRYLIKTRGQQVTLSCSPISGHRSVSWYQQTPGQGLQFLFEYFSETQRNKGNFPGRFSGRQFSNSRSEMNVSTLELGDSALYLCASSLATGYQETQYFGPGTRLLVL.

The rearrangement links TRBV4-2 to TRBJ1-3, with 7 bases fitting TRBD1. The CDR3 covers 15 residues. The V gene end was trimmed by 5 bases and the J gene end by 2 bases; junction bases not matched to a gene: 6. Germline V gene lookup returns CDR1 LGHNA and CDR2 YNFKEQ. CDR3 in amino acids: CASSDRQGPGNTIYF. CDR3 nucleotide sequence: TGTGCCAGCAGCGACCGACAGGGACCTGGAAACACCATATATTTT.

The chain uses TRBV11-2 and TRBJ2-3; 10 bases are a match to TRBD2. The V and J ends lost 5 bases and 1 base, in that order; junction bases with no gene match: 6. This CDR3 is 16 amino acids long. Germline values: CDR1 SGHAT, CDR2 FQNNGV. Written as DNA, the CDR3 is TGTGCCAGCAGCCCAGCGGGAGGGCCGGGCACAGATACGCAGTATTTT. The encoded protein is CASSPAGGPGTDTQYF.

The chain has TRBV10-2 and TRBJ1-5, with D perhaps TRBD1 (6 bases). The V and J ends lost 3 bases and 1 base respectively, with 7 bases between them. The CDR3 totals 14 residues. Per the germline V gene, CDR1 is WSHSY and CDR2 is SAAADI. The CDR3 DNA reads TGCGCCAGCAGTGAAGGGGGGAGCAATCAGCCCCAGCATTTT. This codes for CASSEGGSNQPQHF.

The J gene is TRBJ1-3, the V gene TRBV6-5; D uncertain. V was cut by 0 bases and J by 0 bases, with 6 bases left in between. The germline V gene has CDR1 MNHEY and CDR2 SVGAGI. The CDR3 covers 15 residues. In nucleotides, the CDR3 is TGTGCCAGCAGTTACTCGGACGACTCTGGAAACACCATATATTTT. Protein product: CASSYSDDSGNTIYF.

J is TRBJ1-2 and V is TRBV6-1; 8 bases map to TRBD1. The CDR3 loop spans 16 amino acids. Germline assignment: CDR1 MNHNS and CDR2 SASEGT. The J segment lost 0 bases and the V segment lost 1 base, leaving 4 bases of the junction unmatched. The CDR3 loop reads CASSEVWDRPNYGYTF. The CDR3 nucleotides are TGTGCCAGCAGTGAAGTCTGGGACAGGCCTAACTATGGCTACACCTTC.

V usage is TRBV5-4 and J usage is TRBJ2-2, with TRBD2 matching 8 bases. Germline assignment: CDR1 SGHNT and CDR2 YYREEE (reference sequence). V gave up 1 base and J gave up 4 bases; unmatched junction bases: 3. CDR3 length equals 15 residues. CDR3 loop: CASSLTGGSTGELFF. The CDR3 bases are TGTGCCAGCAGCTTGACGGGAGGGAGCACCGGGGAGCTGTTTTTT.

CDR3 bases: TGTGCCAGCAGCCCCCTAGCGGGGGGGGGCAATGAGCAGTTCTTC. Its protein is CASSPLAGGGNEQFF. The chain has TRBV7-3 and TRBJ2-1; 12 bases fit TRBD2. The J segment lost 6 bases and the V segment lost 5 bases, leaving 5 bases of the junction unmatched. The V gene's germline CDR1 is SGHTA and CDR2 FQGTGA. The CDR3 runs 15 residues.

The chain is built from TRBV28 and TRBJ2-5; 12 nucleotides align to TRBD2. Germline lookup yields CDR1 MDHEN and CDR2 SYDVKM. The CDR3 sequence is 16 residues long. V trimming: 4 bases; J trimming: 3 bases; junction bases outside the gene matches: 6. The CDR3 region is CASSSPSGRGEETQYF. CDR3 nucleotide sequence: TGTGCCAGCAGTTCACCTAGCGGGAGGGGAGAAGAGACCCAGTACTTC.

The genes are TRBV6-1 and TRBJ2-5; D is undetermined. The CDR3 is 12 residues long. Germline V gene data show CDR1 as MNHNS and CDR2 as SASEGT. With 8 bases removed from V and 5 bases from J, the gap between germline ends came to 12 bases. The CDR3 reads CASLDLLETQYF. CDR3 in DNA: TGTGCCAGCCTTGACTTACTGGAGACCCAGTACTTC.

The chain couples TRBV7-9 to TRBJ2-5; the D is unclear. Gene TRBJ2-7 matches the end of the DNA better, so the J call may be wrong. CDR3 length equals 14 residues. Germline loops: CDR1 SEHNR, CDR2 FQNEAQ (reference sequence). CDR3 bases: TGTGCCAGCAGGCCCACGGGTTCCTCCTACGAGCAGTACTTC. As protein: CASRPTGSSYEQYF.

The chain combines TRBV28 with TRBJ1-5, with a weak D call TRBD1 (6 bases). V lost 7 bases, J lost 11 bases, and 21 bases lay in between. This CDR3 is 14 amino acids long. From germline, CDR1 is MDHEN and CDR2 SYDVKM. CDR3 sequence: CASTWVGARRSQHF. The CDR3 DNA reads as TGTGCCAGCACCTGGGTGGGGGCCCGGCGGTCCCAGCATTTT.

This chain joins TRBV28 and TRBJ2-5; TRBD1 is a possible D gene (6 bases). The CDR3 spans 13 residues. V gave up 8 bases and J gave up 4 bases, with 14 bases separating them. CDR1 MDHEN and CDR2 SYDVKM come from the germline V gene. CDR3 region: CASASWDTETQYF. Here the CDR3 DNA reads TGTGCCAGCGCCTCCTGGGACACAGAGACCCAGTACTTC.